Detailed here is one TCR beta chain. This entry belongs to a study of identical twins. One entry per CDR3 protein, called by TCRdb with MiXCR from the 5' RACE reads. Among 1.5 million or so distinct CDR3 sequences, less than 40% were seen once, and the ten largest hold approximately 0.25%. CDR3 length: 15 amino acids. V lost 4 bases to trimming and J lost 5 bases; unmatched junction nucleotides: 7. Germline V gene sequence: CDR1 SGHRS, CDR2 YFSETQ. All of the donors were Caucasians in good health. The chain employs TRBV5-1 and TRBJ2-3; TRBD1 aligns across 10 bases. Sequencing used cord blood. The origin of this receptor is a newborn girl in good health. The CDR3 coding sequence is TGCGCCAGCAGCCTACGACAGGGGGCATTAGATACGCAGTATTTT. Protein: CASSLRQGALDTQYF.